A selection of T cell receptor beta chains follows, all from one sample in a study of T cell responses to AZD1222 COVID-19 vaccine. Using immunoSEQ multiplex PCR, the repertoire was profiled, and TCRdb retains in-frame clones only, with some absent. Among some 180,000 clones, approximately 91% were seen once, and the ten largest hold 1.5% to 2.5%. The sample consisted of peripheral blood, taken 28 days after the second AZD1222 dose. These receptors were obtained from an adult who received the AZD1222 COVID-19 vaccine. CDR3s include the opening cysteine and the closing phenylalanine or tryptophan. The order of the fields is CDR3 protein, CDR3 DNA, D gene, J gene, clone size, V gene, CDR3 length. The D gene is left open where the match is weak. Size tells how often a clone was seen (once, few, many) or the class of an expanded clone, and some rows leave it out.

CDR3 protein: CASSLSRGQGANVLTF
CDR3 DNA: TGTGCCAGCAGCTTGTCCAGGGGGCAGGGGGCCAACGTCCTGACTTTC
D gene: TRBD1
J gene: TRBJ2-6
clone size: -
V gene: TRBV5-8
CDR3 length: 16

CDR3 protein: CASSLGLVGGPKSSGNTIYF
CDR3 DNA: TGCGCCAGCAGCTTGGGTCTTGTCGGGGGTCCAAAGAGCTCTGGAAACACCATATATTTT
D gene: -
J gene: TRBJ1-3
clone size: -
V gene: TRBV5-1
CDR3 length: 20

CDR3 protein: CASRGQGSNQPQHF
CDR3 DNA: TGTGCCAGCAGAGGACAGGGGAGCAATCAGCCCCAGCATTTT
D gene: TRBD1
J gene: TRBJ1-5
clone size: once
V gene: TRBV3-1/TRBV3-2
CDR3 length: 14

CDR3 protein: CASSSRSRGTEAFF
CDR3 DNA: TGTGCCAGCAGCTCCCGAAGTAGAGGGACTGAAGCTTTCTTT
D gene: -
J gene: TRBJ1-1
clone size: -
V gene: TRBV11-2
CDR3 length: 14

CDR3 protein: CASSTTTNTGELFF
CDR3 DNA: TGTGCCAGCAGTACGACTACGAACACCGGGGAGCTGTTTTTT
D gene: -
J gene: TRBJ2-2
clone size: -
V gene: TRBV6-2/TRBV6-3
CDR3 length: 14

CDR3 protein: CASSSGDRGATF
CDR3 DNA: TGTGCCAGCAGTTCGGGAGACAGAGGGGCCACCTTC
D gene: -
J gene: TRBJ1-2
clone size: -
V gene: TRBV28
CDR3 length: 12

CDR3 protein: CASSVDPPGTKDIQYF
CDR3 DNA: TGTGCCAGCAGCGTAGACCCCCCCGGGACTAAGGACATTCAGTACTTC
D gene: TRBD2
J gene: TRBJ2-4
clone size: -
V gene: TRBV9
CDR3 length: 16

CDR3 protein: CASRPGLAGGRELFF
CDR3 DNA: TGTGCCAGCAGACCGGGACTAGCGGGGGGCCGGGAGCTGTTTTTT
D gene: TRBD2
J gene: TRBJ2-2
clone size: -
V gene: TRBV6-6
CDR3 length: 15

CDR3 protein: CASSLVLGVPYGQYF
CDR3 DNA: TGTGCCAGCAGCTTAGTCCTGGGGGTACCCTACGGGCAGTACTTC
D gene: -
J gene: TRBJ2-7
clone size: -
V gene: TRBV7-2
CDR3 length: 15

CDR3 protein: CASSLGTGAGNQPQHF
CDR3 DNA: TGTGCCAGCAGCCTAGGGACAGGGGCGGGCAATCAGCCCCAGCATTTT
D gene: TRBD1
J gene: TRBJ1-5
clone size: -
V gene: TRBV5-4
CDR3 length: 16

CDR3 protein: CASSRGNYGYTF
CDR3 DNA: TGTGCCAGCAGCAGAGGAAACTATGGCTACACCTTC
D gene: -
J gene: TRBJ1-2
clone size: -
V gene: TRBV11-1
CDR3 length: 12

CDR3 protein: CASRPPGGSITEAFF
CDR3 DNA: TGTGCCAGCAGACCGCCGGGAGGGAGTATCACTGAAGCTTTCTTT
D gene: -
J gene: TRBJ1-1
clone size: -
V gene: TRBV5-6
CDR3 length: 15

CDR3 protein: CASSFKDTYNEQFF
CDR3 DNA: TGCGCCAGCAGCTTCAAGGATACGTACAATGAGCAGTTCTTC
D gene: -
J gene: TRBJ2-1
clone size: -
V gene: TRBV5-1
CDR3 length: 14

CDR3 protein: CAISERREMNTEAFF
CDR3 DNA: TGTGCCATCAGCGAGCGACGGGAAATGAACACTGAAGCTTTCTTT
D gene: -
J gene: TRBJ1-1
clone size: -
V gene: TRBV10-3
CDR3 length: 15

CDR3 protein: CASTLVGGDSNQPQHF
CDR3 DNA: TGTGCCAGCACCTTGGTTGGAGGGGATAGCAATCAGCCCCAGCATTTT
D gene: -
J gene: TRBJ1-5
clone size: once
V gene: TRBV28
CDR3 length: 16